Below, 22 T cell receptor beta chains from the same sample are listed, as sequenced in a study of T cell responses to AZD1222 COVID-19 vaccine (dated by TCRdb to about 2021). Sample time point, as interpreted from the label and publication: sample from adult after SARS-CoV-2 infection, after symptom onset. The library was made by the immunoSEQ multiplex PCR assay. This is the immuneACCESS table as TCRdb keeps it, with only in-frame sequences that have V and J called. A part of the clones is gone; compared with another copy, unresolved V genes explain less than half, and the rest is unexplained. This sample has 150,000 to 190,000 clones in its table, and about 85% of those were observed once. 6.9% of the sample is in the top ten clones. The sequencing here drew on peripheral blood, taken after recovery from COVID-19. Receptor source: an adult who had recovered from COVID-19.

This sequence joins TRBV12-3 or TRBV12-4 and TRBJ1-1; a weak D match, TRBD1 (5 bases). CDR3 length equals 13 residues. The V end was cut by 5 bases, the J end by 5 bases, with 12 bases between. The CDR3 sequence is CASSPGVLTEAFF. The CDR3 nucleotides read TGTGCCAGCAGTCCGGGGGTATTGACTGAAGCTTTCTTT.

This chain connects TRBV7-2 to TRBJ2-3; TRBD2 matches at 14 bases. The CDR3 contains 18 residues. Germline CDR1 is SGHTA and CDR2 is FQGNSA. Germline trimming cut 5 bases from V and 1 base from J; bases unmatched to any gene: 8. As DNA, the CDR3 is TGTGCCAGCAGCGCCGGACTAGCGGGGGGATGGGGCACAGATACGCAGTATTTT. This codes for CASSAGLAGGWGTDTQYF.

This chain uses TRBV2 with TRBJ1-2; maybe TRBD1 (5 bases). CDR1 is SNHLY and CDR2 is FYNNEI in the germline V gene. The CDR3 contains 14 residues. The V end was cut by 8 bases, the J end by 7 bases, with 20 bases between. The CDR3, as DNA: TGTGCCAGCCTTACTGACCGGGGCCAGGGTGGCTACACCTTC. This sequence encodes CASLTDRGQGGYTF.

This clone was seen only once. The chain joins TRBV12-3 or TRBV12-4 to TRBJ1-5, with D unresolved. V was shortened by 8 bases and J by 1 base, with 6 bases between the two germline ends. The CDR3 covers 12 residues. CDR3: CASAGSNQPQHF. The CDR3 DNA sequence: TGTGCCAGCGCCGGGAGCAATCAGCCCCAGCATTTT.

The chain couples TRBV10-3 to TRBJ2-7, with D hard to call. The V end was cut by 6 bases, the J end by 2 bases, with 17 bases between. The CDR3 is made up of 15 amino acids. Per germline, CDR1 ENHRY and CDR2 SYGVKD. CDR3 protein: CAISTSMEEAYEQYF. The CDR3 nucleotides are TGTGCCATCAGCACAAGCATGGAAGAGGCCTACGAGCAGTACTTC.

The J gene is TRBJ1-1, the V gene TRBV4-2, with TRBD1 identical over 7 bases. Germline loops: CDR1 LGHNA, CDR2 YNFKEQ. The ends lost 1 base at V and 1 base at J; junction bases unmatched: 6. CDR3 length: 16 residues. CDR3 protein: CASSQALDRPNTEAFF. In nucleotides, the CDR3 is TGTGCCAGCAGCCAAGCTTTGGACAGGCCGAACACTGAAGCTTTCTTT.

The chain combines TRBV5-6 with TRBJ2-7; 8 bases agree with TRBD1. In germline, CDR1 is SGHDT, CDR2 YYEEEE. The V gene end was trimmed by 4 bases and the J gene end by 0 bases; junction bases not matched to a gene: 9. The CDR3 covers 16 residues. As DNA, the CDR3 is TGTGCCAGCAGCCGATTACCGGGACAGGACTCCTACGAGCAGTACTTC. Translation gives CASSRLPGQDSYEQYF.

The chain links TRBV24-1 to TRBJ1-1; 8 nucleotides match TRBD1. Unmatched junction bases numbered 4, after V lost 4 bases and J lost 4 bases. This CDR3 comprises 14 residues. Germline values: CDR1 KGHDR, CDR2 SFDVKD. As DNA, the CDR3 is TGTGCCACCAGTGACCAAACAGGGGGCACTGAAGCTTTCTTT. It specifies CATSDQTGGTEAFF.

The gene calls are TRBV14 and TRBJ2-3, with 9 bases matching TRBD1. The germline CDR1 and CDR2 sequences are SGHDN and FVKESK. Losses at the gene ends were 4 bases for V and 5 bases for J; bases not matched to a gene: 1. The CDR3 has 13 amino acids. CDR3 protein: CASSRDRVDTQYF. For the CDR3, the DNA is TGTGCCAGCAGCCGGGACAGGGTAGATACGCAGTATTTT.

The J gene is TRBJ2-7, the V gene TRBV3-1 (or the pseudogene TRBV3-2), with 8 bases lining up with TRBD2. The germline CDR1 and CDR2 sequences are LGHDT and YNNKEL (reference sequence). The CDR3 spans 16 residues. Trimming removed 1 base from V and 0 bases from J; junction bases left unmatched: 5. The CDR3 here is CASSQGVAGSSYEQYF. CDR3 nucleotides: TGTGCCAGCAGCCAAGGCGTAGCGGGAAGCTCCTACGAGCAGTACTTC.

CDR3 loop: CASRSLETSDTQYF. The CDR3 nucleotides read TGTGCAAGTCGCTCGCTGGAGACCAGCGATACGCAGTATTTT. The chain is built from TRBV12-2 and TRBJ2-3; the DNA was not used to check the table's D call, TRBD2. TRBV12-2 has pseudogene status. This CDR3 has 14 residues.

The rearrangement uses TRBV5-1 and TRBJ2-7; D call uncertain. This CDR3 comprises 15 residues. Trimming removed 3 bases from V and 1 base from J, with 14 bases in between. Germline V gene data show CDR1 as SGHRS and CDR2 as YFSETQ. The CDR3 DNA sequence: TGCGCCAGCAGCTATGCAGGTGGTTTTTCCTACGAGCAGTACTTC. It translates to CASSYAGGFSYEQYF.

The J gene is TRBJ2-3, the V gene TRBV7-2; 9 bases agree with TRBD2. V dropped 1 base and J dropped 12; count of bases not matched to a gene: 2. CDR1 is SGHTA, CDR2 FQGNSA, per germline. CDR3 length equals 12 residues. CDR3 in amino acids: CASSLDSGGQYF. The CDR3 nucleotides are TGTGCCAGCAGCTTAGATAGCGGGGGCCAGTATTTT.

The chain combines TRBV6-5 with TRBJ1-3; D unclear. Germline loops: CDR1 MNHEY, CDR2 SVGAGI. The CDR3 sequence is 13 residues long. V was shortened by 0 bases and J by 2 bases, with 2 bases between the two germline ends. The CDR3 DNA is TGTGCCAGCAGTTACTCTGCTGGAAACACCATATATTTT. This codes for CASSYSAGNTIYF.

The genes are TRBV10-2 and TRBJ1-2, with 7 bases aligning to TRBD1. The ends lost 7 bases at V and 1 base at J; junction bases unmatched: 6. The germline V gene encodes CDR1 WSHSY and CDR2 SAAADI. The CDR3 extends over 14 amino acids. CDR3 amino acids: CASNDRAGNYGYTF. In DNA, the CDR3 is TGCGCCAGCAACGACAGGGCGGGTAACTATGGCTACACCTTC.

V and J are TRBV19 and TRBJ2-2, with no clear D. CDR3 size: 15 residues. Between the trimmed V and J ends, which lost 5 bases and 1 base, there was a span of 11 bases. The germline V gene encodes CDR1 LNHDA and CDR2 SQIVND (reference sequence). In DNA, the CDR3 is TGTGCCAGTAGTCCCCCGAGAGGGAACACCGGGGAGCTGTTTTTT. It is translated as CASSPPRGNTGELFF.

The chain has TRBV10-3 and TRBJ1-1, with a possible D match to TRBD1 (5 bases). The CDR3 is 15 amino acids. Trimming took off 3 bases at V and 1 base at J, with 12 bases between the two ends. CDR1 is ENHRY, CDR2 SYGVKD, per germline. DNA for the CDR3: TGTGCCATCAGTGACTTCCAGGGAGGGAACACTGAAGCTTTCTTT. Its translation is CAISDFQGGNTEAFF.

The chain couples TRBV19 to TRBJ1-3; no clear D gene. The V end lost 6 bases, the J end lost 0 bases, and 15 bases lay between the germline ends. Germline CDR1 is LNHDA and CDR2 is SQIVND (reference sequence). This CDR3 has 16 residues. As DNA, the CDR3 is TGTGCCAGTAGCCTGCATGACTCTAGCTCTGGAAACACCATATATTTT. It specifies CASSLHDSSSGNTIYF.

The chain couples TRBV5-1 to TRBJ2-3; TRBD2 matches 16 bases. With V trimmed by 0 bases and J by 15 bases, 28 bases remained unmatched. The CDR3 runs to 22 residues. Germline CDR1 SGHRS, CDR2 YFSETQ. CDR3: CASSLGMRSTGTSGGAYNPPYF. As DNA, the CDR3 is TGCGCCAGCAGCTTGGGAATGCGGTCTACCGGGACTAGCGGGGGGGCCTATAACCCTCCTTATTTT.

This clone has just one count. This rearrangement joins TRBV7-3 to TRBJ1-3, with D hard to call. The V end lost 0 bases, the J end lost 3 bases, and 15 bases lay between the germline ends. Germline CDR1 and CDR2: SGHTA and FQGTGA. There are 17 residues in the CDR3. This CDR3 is CASSLTGWGAGGNTIYF. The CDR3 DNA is TGTGCCAGCAGCTTAACCGGATGGGGAGCGGGTGGAAACACCATATATTTT.

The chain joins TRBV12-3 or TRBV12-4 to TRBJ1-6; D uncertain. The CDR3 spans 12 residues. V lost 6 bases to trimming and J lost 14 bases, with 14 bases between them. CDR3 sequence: CASSLDPGTLHF. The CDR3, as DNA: TGTGCCAGCAGCCTCGACCCCGGGACCCTCCACTTT.

CDR3 nucleotide sequence: TGCGCCAGCAGCTCAGGATACCGGGGTGAAGCTTTCTTT. Residues: CASSSGYRGEAFF. This chain uses TRBV4-1 with TRBJ1-1, with D unclear. CDR1 MGHRA and CDR2 YSYEKL come from the germline V gene. The CDR3 consists of 13 residues. The V gene lost 5 bases and the J gene lost 7 bases, with 14 bases spanning the gap.